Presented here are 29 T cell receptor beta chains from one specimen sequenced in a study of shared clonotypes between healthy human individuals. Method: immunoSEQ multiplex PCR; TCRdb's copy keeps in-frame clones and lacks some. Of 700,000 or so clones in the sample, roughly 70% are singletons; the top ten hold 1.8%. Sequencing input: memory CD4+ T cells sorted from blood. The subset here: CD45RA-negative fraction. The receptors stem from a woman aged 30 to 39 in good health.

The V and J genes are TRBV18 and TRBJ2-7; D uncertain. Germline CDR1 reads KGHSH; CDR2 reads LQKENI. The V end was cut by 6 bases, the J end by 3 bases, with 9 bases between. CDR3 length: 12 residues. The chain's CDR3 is CASSSNSYEQYF. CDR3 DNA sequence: TGTGCCAGCTCTTCCAACAGCTACGAGCAGTACTTC.

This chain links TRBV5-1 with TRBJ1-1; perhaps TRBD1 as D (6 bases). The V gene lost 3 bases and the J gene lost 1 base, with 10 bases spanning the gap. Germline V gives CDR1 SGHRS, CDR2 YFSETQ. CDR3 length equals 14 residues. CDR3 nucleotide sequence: TGCGCCAGCAGCTACGGGACACAGAACACTGAAGCTTTCTTT. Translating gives CASSYGTQNTEAFF.

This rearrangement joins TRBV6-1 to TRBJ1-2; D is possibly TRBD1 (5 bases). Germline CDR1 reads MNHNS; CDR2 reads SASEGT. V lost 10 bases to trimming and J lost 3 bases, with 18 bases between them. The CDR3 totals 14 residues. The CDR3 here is CATSFGVGDYGYTF. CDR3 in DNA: TGTGCCACCAGCTTTGGGGTGGGGGACTATGGCTACACCTTC.

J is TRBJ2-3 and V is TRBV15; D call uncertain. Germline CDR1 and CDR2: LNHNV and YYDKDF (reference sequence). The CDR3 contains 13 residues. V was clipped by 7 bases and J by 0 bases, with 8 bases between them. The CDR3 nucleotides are TGTGCCACCAACCGGGCTAGCACAGATACGCAGTATTTT. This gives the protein CATNRASTDTQYF. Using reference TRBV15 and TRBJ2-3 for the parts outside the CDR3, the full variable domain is DAMVIQNPRYQVTQFGKPVTLSCSQTLNHNVMYWYQQKSSQAPKLLFHYYDKDFNNEADTPDNFQSRRPNTSFCFLDIRSPGLGDTAMYLCATNRASTDTQYFGPGTRLTVL.

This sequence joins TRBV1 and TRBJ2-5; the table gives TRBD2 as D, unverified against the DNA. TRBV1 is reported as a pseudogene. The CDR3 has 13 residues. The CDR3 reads CTSSPSGRRTQYF. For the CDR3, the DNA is TGCACCAGCAGCCCTAGCGGGAGACGAACCCAGTACTTC.

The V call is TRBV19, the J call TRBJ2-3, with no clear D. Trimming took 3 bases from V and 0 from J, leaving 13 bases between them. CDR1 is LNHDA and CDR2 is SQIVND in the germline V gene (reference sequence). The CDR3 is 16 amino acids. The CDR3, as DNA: TGTGCCAGTAGTATGATCGGTCCGCAGAGCACAGATACGCAGTATTTT. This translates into CASSMIGPQSTDTQYF.

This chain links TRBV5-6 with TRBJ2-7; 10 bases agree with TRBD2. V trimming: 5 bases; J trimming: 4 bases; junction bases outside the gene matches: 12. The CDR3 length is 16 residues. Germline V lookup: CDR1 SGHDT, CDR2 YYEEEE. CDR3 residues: CASRAPGTSENYEQYF. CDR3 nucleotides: TGTGCCAGCAGGGCCCCCGGGACTAGCGAAAATTACGAGCAGTACTTC.

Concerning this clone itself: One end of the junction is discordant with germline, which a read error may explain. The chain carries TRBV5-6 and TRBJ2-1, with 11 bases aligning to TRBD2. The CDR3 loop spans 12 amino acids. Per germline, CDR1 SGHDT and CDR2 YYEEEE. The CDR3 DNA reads TGTGCCAGCAGCTTGGGTTCTAGCGGGAGGATCTTC. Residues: CASSLGSSGRIF.

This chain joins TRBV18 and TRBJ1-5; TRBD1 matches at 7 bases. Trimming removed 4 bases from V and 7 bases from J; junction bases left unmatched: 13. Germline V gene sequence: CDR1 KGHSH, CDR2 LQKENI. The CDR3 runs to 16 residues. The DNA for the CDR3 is TGTGCCAGCTCACTGACAGGGTCGGGACTAGAGCAGCCCCAGCATTTT. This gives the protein CASSLTGSGLEQPQHF.

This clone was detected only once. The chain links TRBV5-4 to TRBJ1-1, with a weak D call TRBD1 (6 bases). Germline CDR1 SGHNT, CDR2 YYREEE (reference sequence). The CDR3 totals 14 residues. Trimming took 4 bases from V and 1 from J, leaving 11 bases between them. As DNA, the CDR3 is TGTGCCAGCAGCCTTGGAGGGGGGAACACTGAAGCTTTCTTT. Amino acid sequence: CASSLGGGNTEAFF.

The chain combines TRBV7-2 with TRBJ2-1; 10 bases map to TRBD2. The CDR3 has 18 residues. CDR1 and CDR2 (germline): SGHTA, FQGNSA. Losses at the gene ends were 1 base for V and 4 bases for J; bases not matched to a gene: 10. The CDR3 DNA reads TGTGCCAGCAGCTTAGTTTTACCCGCTAGCGGGAGTTACAATGAGCAGTTCTTC. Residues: CASSLVLPASGSYNEQFF. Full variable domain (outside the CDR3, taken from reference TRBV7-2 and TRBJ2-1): GAGVSQSPSNKVTEKGKDVELRCDPISGHTALYWYRQSLGQGLEFLIYFQGNSAPDKSGLPSDRFSAERTGGSVSTLTIQRTQQEDSAVYLCASSLVLPASGSYNEQFFGPGTRLTVL.

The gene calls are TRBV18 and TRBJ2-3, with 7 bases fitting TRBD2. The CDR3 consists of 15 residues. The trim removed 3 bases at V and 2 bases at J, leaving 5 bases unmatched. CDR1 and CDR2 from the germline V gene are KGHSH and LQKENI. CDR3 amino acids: CASSPPSGTTDTQYF. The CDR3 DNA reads TGTGCCAGCTCACCTCCTAGCGGAACCACAGATACGCAGTATTTT.

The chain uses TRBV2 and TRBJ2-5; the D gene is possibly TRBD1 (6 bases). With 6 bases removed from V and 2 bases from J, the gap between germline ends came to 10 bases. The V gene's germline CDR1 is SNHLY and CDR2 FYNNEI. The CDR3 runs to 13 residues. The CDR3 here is CASRGQLQETQYF. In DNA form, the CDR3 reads TGTGCCAGCAGGGGACAATTACAAGAGACCCAGTACTTC.

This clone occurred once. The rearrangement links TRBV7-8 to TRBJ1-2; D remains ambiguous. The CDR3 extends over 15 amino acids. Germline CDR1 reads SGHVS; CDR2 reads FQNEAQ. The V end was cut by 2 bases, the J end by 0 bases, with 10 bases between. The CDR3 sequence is CASSLRQAANYGYTF. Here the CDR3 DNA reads TGTGCCAGCAGCTTACGCCAAGCCGCTAACTATGGCTACACCTTC.

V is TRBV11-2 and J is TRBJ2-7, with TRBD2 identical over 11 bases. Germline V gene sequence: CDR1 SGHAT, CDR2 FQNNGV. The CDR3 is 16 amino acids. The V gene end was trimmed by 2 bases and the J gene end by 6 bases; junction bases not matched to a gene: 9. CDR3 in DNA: TGTGCCAGCAGCTTACAACTAGCGGGAGCCACAGGCGAGCAGTACTTC. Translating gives CASSLQLAGATGEQYF.

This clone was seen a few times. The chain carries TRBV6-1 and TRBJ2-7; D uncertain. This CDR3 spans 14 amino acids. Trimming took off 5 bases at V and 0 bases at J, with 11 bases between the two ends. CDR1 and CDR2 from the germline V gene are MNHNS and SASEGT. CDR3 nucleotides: TGTGCCAGCAGTATCGGTCTTAGCTCCTACGAGCAGTACTTC. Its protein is CASSIGLSSYEQYF.

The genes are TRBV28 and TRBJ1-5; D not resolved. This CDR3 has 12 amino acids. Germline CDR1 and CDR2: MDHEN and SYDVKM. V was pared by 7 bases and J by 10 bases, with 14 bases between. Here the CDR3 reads CASNEGRQPQHF. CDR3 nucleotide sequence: TGTGCCAGCAACGAAGGAAGGCAACCCCAGCATTTT.

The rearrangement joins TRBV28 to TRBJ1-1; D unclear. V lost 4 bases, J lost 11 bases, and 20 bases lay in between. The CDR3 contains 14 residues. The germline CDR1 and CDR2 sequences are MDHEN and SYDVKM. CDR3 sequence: CASSSQFRRRGAFF. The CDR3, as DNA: TGTGCCAGCAGTTCCCAATTTCGACGCCGCGGGGCTTTCTTT.

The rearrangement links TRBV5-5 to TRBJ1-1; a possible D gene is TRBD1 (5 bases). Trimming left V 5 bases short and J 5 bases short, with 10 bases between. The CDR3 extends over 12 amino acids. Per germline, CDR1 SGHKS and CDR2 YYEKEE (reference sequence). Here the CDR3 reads CASRKGVTEAFF. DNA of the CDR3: TGTGCCAGCAGGAAAGGGGTGACTGAAGCTTTCTTT.

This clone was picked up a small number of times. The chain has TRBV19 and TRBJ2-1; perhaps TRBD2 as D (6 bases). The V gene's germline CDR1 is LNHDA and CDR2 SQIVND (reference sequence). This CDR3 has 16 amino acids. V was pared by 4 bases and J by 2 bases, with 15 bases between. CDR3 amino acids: CASSRTGEVPYNEQFF. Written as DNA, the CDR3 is TGTGCCAGTAGTAGAACGGGGGAGGTCCCCTACAATGAGCAGTTCTTC.

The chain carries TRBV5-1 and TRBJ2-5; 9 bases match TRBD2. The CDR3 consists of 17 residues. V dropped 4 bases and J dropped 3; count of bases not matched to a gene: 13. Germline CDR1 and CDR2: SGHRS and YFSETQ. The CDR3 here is CASSRFGEIAGEETQYF. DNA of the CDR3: TGCGCCAGCAGCCGCTTTGGTGAAATAGCGGGAGAAGAGACCCAGTACTTC.

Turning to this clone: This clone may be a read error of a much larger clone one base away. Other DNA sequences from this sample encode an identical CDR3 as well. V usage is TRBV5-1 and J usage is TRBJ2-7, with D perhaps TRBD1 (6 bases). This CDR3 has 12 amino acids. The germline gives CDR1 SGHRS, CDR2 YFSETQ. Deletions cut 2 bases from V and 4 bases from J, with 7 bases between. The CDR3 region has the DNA TGCGCCAGCAGCTTCCAGGGGTACGAGCAGTACTTC. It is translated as CASSFQGYEQYF.

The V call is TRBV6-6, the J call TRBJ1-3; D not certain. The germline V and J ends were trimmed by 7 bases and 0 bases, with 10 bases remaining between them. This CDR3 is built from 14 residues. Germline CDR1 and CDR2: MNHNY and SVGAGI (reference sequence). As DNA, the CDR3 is TGTGCCAGCACCTTAGATGTCTCTGGAAACACCATATATTTT. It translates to CASTLDVSGNTIYF.

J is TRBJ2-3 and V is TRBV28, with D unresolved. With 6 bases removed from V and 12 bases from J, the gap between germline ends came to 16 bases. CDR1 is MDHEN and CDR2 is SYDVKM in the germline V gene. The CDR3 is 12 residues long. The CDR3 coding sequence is TGTGCCAGCAGCGCCTTTGGAGCCGGACAGTATTTT. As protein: CASSAFGAGQYF.

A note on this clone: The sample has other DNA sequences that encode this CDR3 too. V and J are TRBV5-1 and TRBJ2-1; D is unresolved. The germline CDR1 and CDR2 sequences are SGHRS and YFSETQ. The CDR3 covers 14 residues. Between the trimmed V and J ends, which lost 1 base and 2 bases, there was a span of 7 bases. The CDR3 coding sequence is TGCGCCAGCAGCTTGAGCAGTACCTACAATGAGCAGTTCTTC. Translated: CASSLSSTYNEQFF.

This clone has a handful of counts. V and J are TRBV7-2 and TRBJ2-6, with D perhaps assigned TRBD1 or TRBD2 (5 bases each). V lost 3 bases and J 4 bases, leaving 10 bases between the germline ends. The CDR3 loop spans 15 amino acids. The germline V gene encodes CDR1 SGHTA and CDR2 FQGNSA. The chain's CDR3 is CASSLDGTGANVLTF. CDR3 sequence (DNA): TGTGCCAGCAGCTTGGATGGGACCGGGGCCAACGTCCTGACTTTC.

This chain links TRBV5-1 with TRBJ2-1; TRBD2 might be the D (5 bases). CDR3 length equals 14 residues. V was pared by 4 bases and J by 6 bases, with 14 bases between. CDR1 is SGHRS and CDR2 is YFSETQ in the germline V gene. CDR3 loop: CASSAGPPLNEQFF. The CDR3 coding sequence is TGCGCCAGCAGCGCGGGCCCCCCTCTCAATGAGCAGTTCTTC.

CDR3 coding DNA: TGTGCCAGCAGCTTGGGGACAGGGGAGACCCAGTACTTC. It codes for CASSLGTGETQYF. The chain employs TRBV5-6 and TRBJ2-5; 8 bases fit TRBD1. The junction had 0 bases not matched to a gene; V was cut back by 0 bases and J by 5 bases. The CDR3 runs to 13 residues. Germline values: CDR1 SGHDT, CDR2 YYEEEE. The full variable domain, in which reference TRBV5-6 and TRBJ2-5 provide the parts outside the CDR3, is DAGVTQSPTHLIKTRGQQVTLRCSPKSGHDTVSWYQQALGQGPQFIFQYYEEEERQRGNFPDRFSGHQFPNYSSELNVNALLLGDSALYLCASSLGTGETQYFGPGTRLLVL.

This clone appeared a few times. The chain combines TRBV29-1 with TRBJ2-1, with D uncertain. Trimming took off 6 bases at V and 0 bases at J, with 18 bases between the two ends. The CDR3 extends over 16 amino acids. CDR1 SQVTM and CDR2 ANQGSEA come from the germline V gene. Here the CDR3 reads CSVQRVRLSSYNEQFF. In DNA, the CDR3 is TGCAGCGTCCAAAGGGTGCGGCTGAGCTCCTACAATGAGCAGTTCTTC.